One sample yielded the 5 T cell receptor beta chains listed below, sequenced in a study of T cell changes during pregnancy in multiple sclerosis. Clones were sequenced by immunoSEQ multiplex PCR, and TCRdb holds only the in-frame ones, with some missing. The sample has over 25,000 clones, 90% seen once; the top ten hold approximately 0.43%. Source: CD4+ T cells from peripheral blood mononuclear cells, taken in the second trimester of pregnancy. These receptors all come from a female donor in good health, enrolled as a control in a pregnancy study.

This chain connects TRBV13 to TRBJ1-1, with a weak D call TRBD1 (6 bases). This CDR3 has 16 amino acids. The germline V and J ends were trimmed by 5 bases and 1 base, with 17 bases remaining between them. Germline CDR1 PRHDT, CDR2 FYEKMQ (reference sequence). The chain's CDR3 is CASSPFDGTKNTEAFF. The CDR3 bases are TGTGCCAGCAGCCCGTTTGACGGGACAAAGAACACTGAAGCTTTCTTT.

The gene calls are TRBV7-9 and TRBJ1-1; tentative D call: TRBD1 (5 bases). In germline, CDR1 is SEHNR, CDR2 FQNEAQ (reference sequence). This CDR3 has 14 residues. The V end lost 2 bases, the J end lost 0 bases, and 7 bases lay between the germline ends. CDR3 loop: CASSLRTLNTEAFF. CDR3 DNA: TGTGCCAGCAGCTTACGGACACTGAACACTGAAGCTTTCTTT.

The V call is TRBV4-1, the J call TRBJ2-2, with 10 nucleotides matching TRBD2. Germline-derived CDR1 and CDR2 are MGHRA and YSYEKL. The J segment lost 3 bases and the V segment lost 4 bases, leaving 8 bases of the junction unmatched. The CDR3 loop spans 17 amino acids. This CDR3 reads CASSPDLAGVDTGELFF. DNA for the CDR3: TGCGCCAGCAGCCCCGACCTAGCGGGAGTAGACACCGGGGAGCTGTTTTTT.

The V call is TRBV4-1, the J call TRBJ1-1; TRBD1 might be the D (5 bases). Germline V gives CDR1 MGHRA, CDR2 YSYEKL. The CDR3 totals 16 residues. Trimming pared 4 bases from V and 5 bases from J, leaving 20 bases between. CDR3: CASSPEPGWGETEAFF. The CDR3 coding sequence is TGCGCCAGCAGCCCAGAACCGGGGTGGGGGGAGACTGAAGCTTTCTTT.

V and J are TRBV5-1 and TRBJ2-1, with 10 bases matching TRBD2. Trimming cost V 3 bases and J 10 bases; bases outside gene matches: 10. Germline CDR1 reads SGHRS; CDR2 reads YFSETQ. This CDR3 spans 15 amino acids. Here the CDR3 reads CASSSSSGSYGEQFF. The CDR3, as DNA: TGCGCCAGCAGCTCCTCTAGCGGGAGCTACGGGGAGCAGTTCTTC. The full variable domain, rest sourced from reference TRBV5-1 and TRBJ2-1, is KAGVTQTPRYLIKTRGQQVTLSCSPISGHRSVSWYQQTPGQGLQFLFEYFSETQRNKGNFPGRFSGRQFSNSRSEMNVSTLELGDSALYLCASSSSSGSYGEQFFGPGTRLTVL.